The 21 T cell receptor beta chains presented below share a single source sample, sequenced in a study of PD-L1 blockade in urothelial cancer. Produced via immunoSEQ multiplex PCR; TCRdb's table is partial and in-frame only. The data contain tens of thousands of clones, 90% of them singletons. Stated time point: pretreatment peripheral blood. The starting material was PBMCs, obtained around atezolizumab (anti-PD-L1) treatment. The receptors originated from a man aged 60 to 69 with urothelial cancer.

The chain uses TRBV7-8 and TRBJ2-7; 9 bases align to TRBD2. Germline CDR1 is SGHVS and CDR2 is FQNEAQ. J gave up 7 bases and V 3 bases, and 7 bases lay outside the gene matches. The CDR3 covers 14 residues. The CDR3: CASSLILAGEEQYF. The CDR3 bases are TGTGCCAGCAGCTTGATCTTAGCGGGAGAAGAGCAGTACTTC.

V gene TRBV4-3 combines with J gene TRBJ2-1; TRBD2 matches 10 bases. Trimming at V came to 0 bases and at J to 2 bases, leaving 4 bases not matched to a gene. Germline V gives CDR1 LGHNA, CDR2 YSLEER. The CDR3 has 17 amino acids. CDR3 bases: TGCGCCAGCAGCCAAGAAACTAGCGGGGTCCCCTACAATGAGCAGTTCTTC. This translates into CASSQETSGVPYNEQFF.

Written as DNA, the CDR3 is TGTGCCAGCAGCTTGGCGCCAGACAGAACTGGAAACACCATATATTTT. Protein sequence: CASSLAPDRTGNTIYF. This chain connects TRBV5-6 to TRBJ1-3, with a possible D match to TRBD1 (5 bases). Deletions cut 0 bases from V and 2 bases from J, with 12 bases between. Germline V gives CDR1 SGHDT, CDR2 YYEEEE. The CDR3 sequence is 16 residues long.

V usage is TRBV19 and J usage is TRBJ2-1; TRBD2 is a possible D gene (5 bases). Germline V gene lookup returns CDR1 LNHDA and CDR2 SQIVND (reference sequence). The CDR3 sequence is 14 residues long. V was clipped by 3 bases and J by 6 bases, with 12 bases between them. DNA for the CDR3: TGTGCCAGTAGTATCTACTTCGAGGGCAATGAGCAGTTCTTC. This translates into CASSIYFEGNEQFF.

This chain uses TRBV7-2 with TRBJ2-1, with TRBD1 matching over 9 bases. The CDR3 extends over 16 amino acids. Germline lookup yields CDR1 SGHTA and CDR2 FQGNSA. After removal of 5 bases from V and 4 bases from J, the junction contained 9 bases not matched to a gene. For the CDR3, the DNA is TGTGCCAGCAGCCCGCCGGGACAGGGTGGGTACAATGAGCAGTTCTTC. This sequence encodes CASSPPGQGGYNEQFF.

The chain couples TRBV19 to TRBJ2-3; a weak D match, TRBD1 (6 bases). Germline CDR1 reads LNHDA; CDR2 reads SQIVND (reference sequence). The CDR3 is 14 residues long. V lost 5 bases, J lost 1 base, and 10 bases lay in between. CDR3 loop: CASSSAGGTDTQYF. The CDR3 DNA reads TGTGCCAGTAGTTCGGCAGGGGGCACAGATACGCAGTATTTT.

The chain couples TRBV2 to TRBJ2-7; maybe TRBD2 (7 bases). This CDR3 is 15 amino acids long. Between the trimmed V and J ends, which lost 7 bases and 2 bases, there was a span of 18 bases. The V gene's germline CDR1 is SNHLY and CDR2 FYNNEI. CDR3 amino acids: CASKKGGDIPYEQYF. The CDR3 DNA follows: TGTGCCAGCAAGAAGGGGGGGGACATTCCCTACGAGCAGTACTTC. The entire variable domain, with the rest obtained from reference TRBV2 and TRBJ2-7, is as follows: EPEVTQTPSHQVTQMGQEVILRCVPISNHLYFYWYRQILGQKVEFLVSFYNNEISEKSEIFDDQFSVERPDGSNFTLKIRSTKLEDSAMYFCASKKGGDIPYEQYFGPGTRLTVT.

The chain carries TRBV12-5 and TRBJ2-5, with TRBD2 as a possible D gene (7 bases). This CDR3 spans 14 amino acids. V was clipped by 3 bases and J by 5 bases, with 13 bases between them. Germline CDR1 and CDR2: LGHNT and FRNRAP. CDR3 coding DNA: TGTGCTAGTGGTTTTGGGGGGGCGGGGGAGACCCAGTACTTC. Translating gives CASGFGGAGETQYF. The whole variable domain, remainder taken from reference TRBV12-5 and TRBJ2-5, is DARVTQTPRHKVTEMGQEVTMRCQPILGHNTVFWYRQTMMQGLELLAYFRNRAPLDDSGMPKDRFSAEMPDATLATLKIQPSEPRDSAVYFCASGFGGAGETQYFGPGTRLLVL.

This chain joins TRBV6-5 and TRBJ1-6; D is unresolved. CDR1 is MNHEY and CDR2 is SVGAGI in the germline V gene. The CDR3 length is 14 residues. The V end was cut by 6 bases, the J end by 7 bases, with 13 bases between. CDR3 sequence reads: CASRVSVTNSPLHF. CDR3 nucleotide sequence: TGTGCCAGCAGGGTCAGTGTTACAAATTCACCCCTCCACTTT.

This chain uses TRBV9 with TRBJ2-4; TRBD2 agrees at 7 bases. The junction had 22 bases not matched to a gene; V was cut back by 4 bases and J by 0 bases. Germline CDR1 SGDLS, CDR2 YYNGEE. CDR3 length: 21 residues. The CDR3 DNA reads TGTGCCAGCAGCCCGACCGCCTTTGGCGGGAGTACGATGGTAGCCAAAAACATTCAGTACTTC. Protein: CASSPTAFGGSTMVAKNIQYF.

The CDR3: CASSRTARTDTQYF. The CDR3 DNA reads TGCGCCAGCAGTCGGACAGCCCGCACAGATACGCAGTATTTT. The chain combines TRBV10-1 with TRBJ2-3, with D tentatively TRBD1 (6 bases). Trimming pared 5 bases from V and 1 base from J, leaving 10 bases between. The CDR3 has 14 amino acids. Germline loops: CDR1 WNHNN, CDR2 SYGVQD (reference sequence).

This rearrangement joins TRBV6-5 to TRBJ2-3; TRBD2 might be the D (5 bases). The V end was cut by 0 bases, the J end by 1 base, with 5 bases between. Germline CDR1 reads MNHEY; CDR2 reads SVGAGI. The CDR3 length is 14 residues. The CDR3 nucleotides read TGTGCCAGCAGTTACTCGAGGGGCACAGATACGCAGTATTTT. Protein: CASSYSRGTDTQYF.

CDR3 protein: CASRPQGPAYEQYF. The CDR3 nucleotides read TGTGCCAGCAGACCACAGGGACCGGCCTACGAGCAGTACTTC. The rearrangement joins TRBV6-5 to TRBJ2-7; perhaps TRBD1 as D (6 bases). Trimming left V 6 bases short and J 2 bases short, with 14 bases between. This CDR3 has 14 amino acids. In germline, CDR1 is MNHEY, CDR2 SVGAGI.

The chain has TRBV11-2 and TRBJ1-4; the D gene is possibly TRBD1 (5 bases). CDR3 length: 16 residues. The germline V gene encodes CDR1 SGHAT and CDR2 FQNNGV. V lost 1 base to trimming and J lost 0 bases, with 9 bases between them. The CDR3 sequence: CASSLVGGATNEKLFF. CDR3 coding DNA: TGTGCCAGCAGCTTAGTCGGGGGTGCAACTAATGAAAAACTGTTTTTT. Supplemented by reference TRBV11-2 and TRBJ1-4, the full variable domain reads EAGVAQSPRYKIIEKRQSVAFWCNPISGHATLYWYQQILGQGPKLLIQFQNNGVVDDSQLPKDRFSAERLKGVDSTLKIQPAKLEDSAVYLCASSLVGGATNEKLFFGSGTQLSVL.

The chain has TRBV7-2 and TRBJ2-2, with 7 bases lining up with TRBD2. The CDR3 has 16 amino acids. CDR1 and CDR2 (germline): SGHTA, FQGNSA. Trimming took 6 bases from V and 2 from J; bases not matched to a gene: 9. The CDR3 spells CASRPTPGLNTGELFF. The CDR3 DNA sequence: TGTGCCAGCAGACCTACTCCGGGACTAAACACCGGGGAGCTGTTTTTT. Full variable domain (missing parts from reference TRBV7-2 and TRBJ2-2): GAGVSQSPSNKVTEKGKDVELRCDPISGHTALYWYRQSLGQGLEFLIYFQGNSAPDKSGLPSDRFSAERTGGSVSTLTIQRTQQEDSAVYLCASRPTPGLNTGELFFGEGSRLTVL.

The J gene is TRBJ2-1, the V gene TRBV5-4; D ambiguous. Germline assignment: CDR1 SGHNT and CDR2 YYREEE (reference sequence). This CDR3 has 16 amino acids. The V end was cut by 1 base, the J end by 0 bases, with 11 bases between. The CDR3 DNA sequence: TGTGCCAGCAGCTTGAGCTTTAGTAGCTCCTACAATGAGCAGTTCTTC. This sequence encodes CASSLSFSSSYNEQFF.

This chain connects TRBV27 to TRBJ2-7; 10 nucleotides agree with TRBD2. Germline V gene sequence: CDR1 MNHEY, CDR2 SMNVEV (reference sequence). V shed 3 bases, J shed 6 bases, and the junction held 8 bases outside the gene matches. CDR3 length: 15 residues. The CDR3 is CASSFRSGRASEQYF. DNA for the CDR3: TGTGCCAGCAGTTTCAGGAGCGGGAGGGCCTCCGAGCAGTACTTC.

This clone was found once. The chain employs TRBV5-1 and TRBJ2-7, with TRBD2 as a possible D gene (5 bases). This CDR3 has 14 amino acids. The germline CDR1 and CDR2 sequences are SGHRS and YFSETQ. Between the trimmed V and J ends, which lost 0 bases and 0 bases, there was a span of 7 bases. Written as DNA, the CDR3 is TGCGCCAGCAGCTTGGTGGGGAGCTCCTACGAGCAGTACTTC. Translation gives CASSLVGSSYEQYF.

CDR3 loop: CASSFRTGGLNEQFF. CDR3 in DNA: TGTGCCAGCAGTTTTAGAACAGGGGGACTCAATGAGCAGTTCTTC. The V gene is TRBV27, the J gene TRBJ2-1, with 8 positions matching TRBD1. The V gene's germline CDR1 is MNHEY and CDR2 SMNVEV (reference sequence). This CDR3 has 15 residues. J lost 6 bases, V lost 3 bases, and 7 bases had no gene match.

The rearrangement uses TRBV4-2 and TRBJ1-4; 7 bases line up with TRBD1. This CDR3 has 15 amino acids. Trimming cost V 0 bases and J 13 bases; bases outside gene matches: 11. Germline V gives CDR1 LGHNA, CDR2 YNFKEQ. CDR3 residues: CASSQDLAGQDRLFF. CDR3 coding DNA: TGTGCCAGCAGCCAAGATCTGGCAGGACAGGATAGACTGTTTTTT.

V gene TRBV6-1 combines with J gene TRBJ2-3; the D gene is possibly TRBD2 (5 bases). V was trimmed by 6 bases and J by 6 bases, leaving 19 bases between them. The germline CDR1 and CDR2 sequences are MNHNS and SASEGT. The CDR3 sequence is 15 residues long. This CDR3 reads CASSALVSPSDTQYF. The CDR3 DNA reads TGTGCCAGCAGCGCACTAGTCTCTCCATCTGATACGCAGTATTTT.